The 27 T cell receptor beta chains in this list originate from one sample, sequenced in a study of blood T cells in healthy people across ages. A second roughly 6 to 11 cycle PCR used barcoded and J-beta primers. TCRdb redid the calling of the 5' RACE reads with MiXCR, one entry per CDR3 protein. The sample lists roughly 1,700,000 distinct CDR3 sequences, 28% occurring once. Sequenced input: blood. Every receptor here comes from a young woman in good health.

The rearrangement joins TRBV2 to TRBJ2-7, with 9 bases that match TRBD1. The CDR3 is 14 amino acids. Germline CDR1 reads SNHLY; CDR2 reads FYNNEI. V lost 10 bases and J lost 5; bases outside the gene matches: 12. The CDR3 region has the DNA TGTGCCACGAGAAAGGGACAGGGTAAACACGAGCAGTACTTC. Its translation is CATRKGQGKHEQYF.

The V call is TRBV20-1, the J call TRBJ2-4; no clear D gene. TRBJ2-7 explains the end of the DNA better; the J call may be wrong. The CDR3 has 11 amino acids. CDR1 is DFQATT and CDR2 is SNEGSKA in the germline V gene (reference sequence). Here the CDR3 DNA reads TGCAGTGCTAGTATCTCCCTCGAGCAGTACTTC. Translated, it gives CSASISLEQYF.

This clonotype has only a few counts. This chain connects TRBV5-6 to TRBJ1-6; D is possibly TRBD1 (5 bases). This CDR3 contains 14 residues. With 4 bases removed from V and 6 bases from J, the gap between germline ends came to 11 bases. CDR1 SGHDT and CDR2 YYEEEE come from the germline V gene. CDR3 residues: CASSQGRLNSPLHF. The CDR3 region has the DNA TGTGCCAGCAGCCAGGGACGGCTTAATTCACCCCTCCACTTT.

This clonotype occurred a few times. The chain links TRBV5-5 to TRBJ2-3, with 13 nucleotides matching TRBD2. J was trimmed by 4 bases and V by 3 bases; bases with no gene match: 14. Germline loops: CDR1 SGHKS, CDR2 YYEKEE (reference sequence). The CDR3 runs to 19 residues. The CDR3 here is CASSSLTGTSGKRADTQYF. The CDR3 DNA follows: TGTGCCAGCAGCTCATTAACCGGGACTAGCGGGAAAAGGGCAGATACGCAGTATTTT.

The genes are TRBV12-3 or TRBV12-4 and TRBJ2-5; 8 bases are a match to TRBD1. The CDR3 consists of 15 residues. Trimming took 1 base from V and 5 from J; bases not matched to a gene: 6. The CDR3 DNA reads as TGTGCCAGCAGTTTAGTTCAGGGGGCGCGGGAGACCCAGTACTTC. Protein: CASSLVQGARETQYF.

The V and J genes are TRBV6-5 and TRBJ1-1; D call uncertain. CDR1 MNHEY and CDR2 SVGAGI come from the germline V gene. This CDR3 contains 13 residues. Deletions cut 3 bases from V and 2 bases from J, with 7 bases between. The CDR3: CASSYYKNTEAFF. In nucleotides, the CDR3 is TGTGCCAGCAGTTATTATAAAAACACTGAAGCTTTCTTT.

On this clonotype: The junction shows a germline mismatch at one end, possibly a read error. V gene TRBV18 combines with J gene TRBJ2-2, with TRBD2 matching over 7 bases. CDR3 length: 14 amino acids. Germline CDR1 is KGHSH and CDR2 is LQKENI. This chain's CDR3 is CAGSLPRGTGELFF. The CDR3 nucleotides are TGTGCCGGCTCACTTCCGCGGGGGACCGGGGAGCTGTTTTTT. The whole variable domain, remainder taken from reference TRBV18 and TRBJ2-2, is NAGVMQNPRHLVRRRGQEARLRCSPMKGHSHVYWYRQLPEEGLKFMVYLQKENIIDESGMPKERFSAEFPKEGPSILRIQQVVRGDSAAYFCAGSLPRGTGELFFGEGSRLTVL.

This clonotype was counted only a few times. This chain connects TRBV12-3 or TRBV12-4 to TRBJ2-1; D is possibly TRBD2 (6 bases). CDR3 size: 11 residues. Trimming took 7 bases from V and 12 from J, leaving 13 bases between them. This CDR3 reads CASTLWEVQFF. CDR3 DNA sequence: TGTGCCAGCACCCTCTGGGAGGTGCAGTTCTTC.

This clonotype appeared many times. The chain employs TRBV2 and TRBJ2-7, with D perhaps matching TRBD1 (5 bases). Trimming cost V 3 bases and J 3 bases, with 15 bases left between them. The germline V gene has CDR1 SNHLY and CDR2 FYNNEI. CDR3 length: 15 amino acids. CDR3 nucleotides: TGTGCCAGCAGTGAGTCAAAGGGGCGTATCTACGAGCAGTACTTC. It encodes CASSESKGRIYEQYF. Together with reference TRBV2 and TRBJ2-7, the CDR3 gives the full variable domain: EPEVTQTPSHQVTQMGQEVILRCVPISNHLYFYWYRQILGQKVEFLVSFYNNEISEKSEIFDDQFSVERPDGSNFTLKIRSTKLEDSAMYFCASSESKGRIYEQYFGPGTRLTVT.

DNA of the CDR3: TGTGCCAGCAGTACAGAGACGGTCTACTCCTACGAGCAGTACTTC. Translated: CASSTETVYSYEQYF. The chain is built from TRBV7-9 and TRBJ2-7; D unresolved. Trimming stripped 6 bases from V and 0 bases from J, with 15 bases between. CDR1 is SEHNR, CDR2 FQNEAQ, per germline (reference sequence). The CDR3 consists of 15 residues.

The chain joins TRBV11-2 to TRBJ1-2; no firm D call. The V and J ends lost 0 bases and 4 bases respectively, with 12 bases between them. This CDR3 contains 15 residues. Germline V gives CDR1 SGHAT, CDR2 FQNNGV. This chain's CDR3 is CASSLESATLYGYTF. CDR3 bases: TGTGCCAGCAGCTTAGAGTCAGCTACCCTCTATGGCTACACCTTC.

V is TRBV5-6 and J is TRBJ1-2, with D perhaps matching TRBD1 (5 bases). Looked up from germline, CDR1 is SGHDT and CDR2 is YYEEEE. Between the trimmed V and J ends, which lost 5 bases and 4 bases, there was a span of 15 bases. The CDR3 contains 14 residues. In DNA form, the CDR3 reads TGTGCCAGCAGTTTCTCAGGGATGACCTATGGCTACACCTTC. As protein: CASSFSGMTYGYTF.

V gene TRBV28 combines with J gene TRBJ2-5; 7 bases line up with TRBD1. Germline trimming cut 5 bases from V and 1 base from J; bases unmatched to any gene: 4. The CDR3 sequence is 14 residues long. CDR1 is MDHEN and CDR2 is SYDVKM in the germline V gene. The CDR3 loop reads CASSARDSQETQYF. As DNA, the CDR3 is TGTGCCAGCAGTGCCCGGGACAGCCAAGAGACCCAGTACTTC.

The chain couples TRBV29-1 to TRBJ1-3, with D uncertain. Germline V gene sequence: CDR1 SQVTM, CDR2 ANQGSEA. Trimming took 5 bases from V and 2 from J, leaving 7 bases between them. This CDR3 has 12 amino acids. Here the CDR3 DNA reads TGCAGCGTTCAATTACCTGGAAACACCATATATTTT. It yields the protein CSVQLPGNTIYF.

The CDR3 sequence is CASSPSGGGGANRNTQYF. The CDR3 coding sequence is TGTGCCAGCAGCCCGTCCGGGGGCGGGGGGGCCAATAGAAATACGCAGTATTTT. This chain joins TRBV7-3 and TRBJ2-3; 9 bases agree with TRBD2. The CDR3 sequence is 18 residues long. Per the germline V gene, CDR1 is SGHTA and CDR2 is FQGTGA. The J segment lost 7 bases and the V segment lost 5 bases, leaving 19 bases of the junction unmatched. The full variable domain, in which reference TRBV7-3 and TRBJ2-3 provide the parts outside the CDR3, is GAGVSQTPSNKVTEKGKYVELRCDPISGHTALYWYRQSLGQGPEFLIYFQGTGAADDSGLPNDRFFAVRPEGSVSTLKIQRTERGDSAVYLCASSPSGGGGANRNTQYFGPGTRLTVL.

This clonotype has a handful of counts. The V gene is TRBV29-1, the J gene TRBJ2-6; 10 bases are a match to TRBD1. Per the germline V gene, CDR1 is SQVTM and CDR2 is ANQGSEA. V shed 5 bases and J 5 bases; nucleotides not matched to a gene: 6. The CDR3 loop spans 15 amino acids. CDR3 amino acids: CSVSTGGFRANVLTF. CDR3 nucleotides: TGCAGCGTTTCGACAGGGGGCTTTAGGGCCAACGTCCTGACTTTC.

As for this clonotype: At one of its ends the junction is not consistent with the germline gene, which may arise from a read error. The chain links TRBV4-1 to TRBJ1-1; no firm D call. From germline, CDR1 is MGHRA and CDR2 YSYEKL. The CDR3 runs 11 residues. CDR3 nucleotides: TGCGCCTGCAGCCGGGACACTGAAGCTTTCTTT. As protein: CACSRDTEAFF.

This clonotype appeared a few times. CDR3 sequence: CASSSAAPGKQYF. The CDR3 DNA is TGTGCCAGCAGCTCGGCGGCTCCTGGGAAGCAGTACTTC. The gene calls are TRBV21-1 and TRBJ2-7. TRBV21-1 is recorded as a pseudogene. The CDR3 covers 13 residues.

The CDR3 region has the DNA TGTGCCAGCAGTGGAGCCGGGACAGGGAGGATTGGCTACACCTTC. It is translated as CASSGAGTGRIGYTF. The rearrangement links TRBV6-1 to TRBJ1-2; TRBD1 matches at 9 bases. Per germline, CDR1 MNHNS and CDR2 SASEGT. V was pared by 4 bases and J by 7 bases, with 10 bases of the junction left unmatched. The CDR3 totals 15 residues.

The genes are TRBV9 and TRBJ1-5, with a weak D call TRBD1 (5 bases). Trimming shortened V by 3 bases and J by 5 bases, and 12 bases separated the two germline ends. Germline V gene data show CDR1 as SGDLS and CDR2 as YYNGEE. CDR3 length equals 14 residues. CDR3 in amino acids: CASSANVGDQPQHF. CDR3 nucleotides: TGTGCCAGCAGCGCGAATGTGGGGGATCAGCCCCAGCATTTT.

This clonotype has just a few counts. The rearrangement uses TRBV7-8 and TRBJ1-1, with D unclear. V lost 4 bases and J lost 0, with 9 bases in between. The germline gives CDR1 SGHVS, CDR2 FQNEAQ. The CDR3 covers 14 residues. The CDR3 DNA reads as TGTGCCAGCAGCTGGGGTCTTATGAACACTGAAGCTTTCTTT. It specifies CASSWGLMNTEAFF.

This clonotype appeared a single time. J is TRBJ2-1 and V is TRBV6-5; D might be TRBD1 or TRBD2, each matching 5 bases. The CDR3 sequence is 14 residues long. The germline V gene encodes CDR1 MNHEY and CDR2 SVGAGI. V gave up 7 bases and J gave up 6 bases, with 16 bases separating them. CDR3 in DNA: TGTGCCAGCAAGGCCGGGGCGGGCATCAATGAGCAGTTCTTC. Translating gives CASKAGAGINEQFF.

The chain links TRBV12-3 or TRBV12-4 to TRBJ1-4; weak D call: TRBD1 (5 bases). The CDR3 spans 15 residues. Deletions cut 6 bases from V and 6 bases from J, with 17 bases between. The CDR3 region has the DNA TGTGCCAGCAGCTTAACCGGGTCAGGGTATGAAAAACTGTTTTTT. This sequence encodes CASSLTGSGYEKLFF.

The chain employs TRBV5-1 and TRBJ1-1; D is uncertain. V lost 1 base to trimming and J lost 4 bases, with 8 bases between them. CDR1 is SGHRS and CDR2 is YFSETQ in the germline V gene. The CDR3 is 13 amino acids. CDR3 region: CASSLNVGTEAFF. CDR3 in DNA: TGCGCCAGCAGCTTGAACGTTGGCACTGAAGCTTTCTTT.

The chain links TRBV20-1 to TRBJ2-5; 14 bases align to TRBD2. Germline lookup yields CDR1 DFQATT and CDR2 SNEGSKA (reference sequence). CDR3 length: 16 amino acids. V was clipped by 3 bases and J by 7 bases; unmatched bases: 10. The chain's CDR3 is CSARSGLAGEGGTQYF. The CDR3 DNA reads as TGCAGTGCTAGGTCGGGACTAGCGGGAGAGGGTGGGACCCAGTACTTC.

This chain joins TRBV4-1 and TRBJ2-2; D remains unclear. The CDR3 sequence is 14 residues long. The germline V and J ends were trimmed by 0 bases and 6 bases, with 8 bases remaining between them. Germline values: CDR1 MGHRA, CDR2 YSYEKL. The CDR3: CASSQDNGSGELFF. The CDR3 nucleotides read TGCGCCAGCAGCCAAGATAACGGGTCCGGGGAGCTGTTTTTT.

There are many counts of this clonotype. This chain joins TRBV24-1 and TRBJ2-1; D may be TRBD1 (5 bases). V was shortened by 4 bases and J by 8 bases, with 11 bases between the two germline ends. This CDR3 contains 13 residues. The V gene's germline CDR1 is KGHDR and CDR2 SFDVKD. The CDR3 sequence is CATSEQTVDEQFF. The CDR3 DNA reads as TGTGCCACCAGTGAACAGACAGTCGATGAGCAGTTCTTC.